This T cell receptor beta chain was found in a study of T cells after yellow fever vaccination. This CDR3 is 15 amino acids long. Trimming removed 4 bases from V and 4 bases from J, with 13 bases in between. TCRdb processed the 5' RACE reads anew with MiXCR; each CDR3 protein has one entry. This table holds fewer than 450,000 distinct CDR3 sequences, under 14% found once. This sequence joins TRBV12-3 or TRBV12-4 and TRBJ2-2, with a possible D match to TRBD2 (7 bases). The clonotype originates from a man younger than 30 who received the YFV17D yellow fever vaccine. The sample consisted of PBMCs, taken on the day of the first yellow fever vaccination. The CDR3 nucleotides are TGTGCCAGCAGTTCTCGCGGGGGCGGCACCGGGGAGCTGTTTTTT. Protein: CASSSRGGGTGELFF.